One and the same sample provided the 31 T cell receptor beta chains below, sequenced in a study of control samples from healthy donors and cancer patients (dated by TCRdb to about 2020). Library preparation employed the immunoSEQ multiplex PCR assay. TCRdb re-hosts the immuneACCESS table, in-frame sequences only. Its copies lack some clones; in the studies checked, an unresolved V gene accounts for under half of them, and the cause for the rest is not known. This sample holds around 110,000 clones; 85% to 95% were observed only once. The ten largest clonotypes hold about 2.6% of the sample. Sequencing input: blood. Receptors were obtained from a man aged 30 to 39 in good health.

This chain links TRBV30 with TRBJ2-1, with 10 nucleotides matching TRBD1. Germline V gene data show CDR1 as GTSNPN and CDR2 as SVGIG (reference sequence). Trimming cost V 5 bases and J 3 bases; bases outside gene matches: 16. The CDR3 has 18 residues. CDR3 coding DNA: TGTGCCTGGGCTAAGGGACAGGGGACGGGGGGATTCTACAATGAGCAGTTCTTC. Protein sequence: CAWAKGQGTGGFYNEQFF.

CDR3 amino acids: CASTRLCSYNEQFF. Written as DNA, the CDR3 is TGTGCCAGCACCCGCTTGTGTTCCTACAATGAGCAGTTCTTC. V is TRBV28 and J is TRBJ2-1; D is undetermined. The CDR3 covers 14 residues. The V end was cut by 7 bases, the J end by 1 base, with 11 bases between. Germline lookup yields CDR1 MDHEN and CDR2 SYDVKM.

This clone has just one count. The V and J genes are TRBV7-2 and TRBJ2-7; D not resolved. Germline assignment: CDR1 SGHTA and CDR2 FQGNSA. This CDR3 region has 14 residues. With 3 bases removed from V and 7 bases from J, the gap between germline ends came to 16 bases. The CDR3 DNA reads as TGTGCCAGCAGCTTGGGCTCCCTAATGGGGGAGCAGTACGTC. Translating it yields CASSLGSLMGEQYV.

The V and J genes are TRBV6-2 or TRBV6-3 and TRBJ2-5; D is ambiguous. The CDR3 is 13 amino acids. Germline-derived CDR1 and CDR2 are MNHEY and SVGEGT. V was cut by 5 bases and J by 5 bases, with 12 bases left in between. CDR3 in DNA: TGTGCCAGCAGTACAGACTCTTGGGAGACCCAGTACTTC. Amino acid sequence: CASSTDSWETQYF.

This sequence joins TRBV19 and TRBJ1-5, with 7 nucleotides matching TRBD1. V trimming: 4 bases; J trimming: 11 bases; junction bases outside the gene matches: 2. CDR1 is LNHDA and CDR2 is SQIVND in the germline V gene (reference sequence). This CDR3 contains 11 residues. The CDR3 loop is CASSTGTAQHF. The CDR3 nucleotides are TGTGCCAGTAGTACCGGGACAGCCCAGCATTTT. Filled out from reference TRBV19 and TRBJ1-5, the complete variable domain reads DGGITQSPKYLFRKEGQNVTLSCEQNLNHDAMYWYRQDPGQGLRLIYYSQIVNDFQKGDIAEGYSVSREKKESFPLTVTSAQKNPTAFYLCASSTGTAQHFGDGTRLSIL.

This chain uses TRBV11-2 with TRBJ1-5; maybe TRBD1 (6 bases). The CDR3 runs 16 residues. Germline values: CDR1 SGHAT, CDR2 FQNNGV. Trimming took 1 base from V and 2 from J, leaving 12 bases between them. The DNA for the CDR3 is TGTGCCAGCAGCTTAGCTGGGGGCTTGGGCAATCAGCCCCAGCATTTT. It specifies CASSLAGGLGNQPQHF.

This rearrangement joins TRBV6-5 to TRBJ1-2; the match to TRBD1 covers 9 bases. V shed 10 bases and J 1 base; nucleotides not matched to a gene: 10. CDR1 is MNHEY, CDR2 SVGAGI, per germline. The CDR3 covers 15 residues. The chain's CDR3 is CATRTGVSLNYGYTF. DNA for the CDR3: TGTGCCACGCGGACAGGGGTGTCACTTAACTATGGCTACACCTTC.

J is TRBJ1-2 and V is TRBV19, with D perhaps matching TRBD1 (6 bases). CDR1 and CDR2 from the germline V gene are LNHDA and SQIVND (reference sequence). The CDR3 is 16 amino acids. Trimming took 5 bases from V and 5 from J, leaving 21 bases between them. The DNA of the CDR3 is TGTGCCAGTAGTCCTACCGGGGGGGCAGGGACATATGGCTACACCTTC. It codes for CASSPTGGAGTYGYTF.

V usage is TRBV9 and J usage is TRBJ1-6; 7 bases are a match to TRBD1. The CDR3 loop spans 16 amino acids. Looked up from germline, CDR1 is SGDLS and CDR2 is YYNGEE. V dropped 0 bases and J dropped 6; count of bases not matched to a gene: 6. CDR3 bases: TGTGCCAGCAGCGTAGTACCGGACAGGTTTAATTCACCCCTCCACTTT. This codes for CASSVVPDRFNSPLHF.

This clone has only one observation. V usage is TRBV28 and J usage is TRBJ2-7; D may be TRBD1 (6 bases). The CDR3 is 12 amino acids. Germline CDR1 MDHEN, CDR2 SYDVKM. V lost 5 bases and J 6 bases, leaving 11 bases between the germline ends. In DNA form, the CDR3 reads TGTGCCAGCAGTCCCCACAGGGCCGAGCAGTACTTC. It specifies CASSPHRAEQYF.

The chain's CDR3 is CSVDGQGSYGYTF. The CDR3 DNA sequence: TGCAGCGTTGACGGACAGGGTAGCTATGGCTACACCTTC. The V gene is TRBV29-1, the J gene TRBJ1-2; 8 positions agree with TRBD1. CDR1 is SQVTM and CDR2 is ANQGSEA in the germline V gene. This CDR3 is built from 13 residues. Trimming cost V 3 bases and J 4 bases; bases outside gene matches: 4.

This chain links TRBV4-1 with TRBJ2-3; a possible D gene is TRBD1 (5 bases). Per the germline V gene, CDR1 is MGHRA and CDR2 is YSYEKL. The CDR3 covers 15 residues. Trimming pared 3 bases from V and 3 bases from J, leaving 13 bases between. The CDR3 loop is CASSHRGPKTDTQYF. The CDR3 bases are TGCGCCAGCAGCCATAGGGGCCCGAAGACAGATACGCAGTATTTT.

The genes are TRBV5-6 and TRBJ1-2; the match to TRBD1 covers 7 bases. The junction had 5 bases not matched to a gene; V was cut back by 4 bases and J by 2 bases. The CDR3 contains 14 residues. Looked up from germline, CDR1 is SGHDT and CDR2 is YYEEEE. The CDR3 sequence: CASSPGTANYGYTF. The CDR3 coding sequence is TGTGCCAGCAGCCCCGGGACAGCAAACTATGGCTACACCTTC.

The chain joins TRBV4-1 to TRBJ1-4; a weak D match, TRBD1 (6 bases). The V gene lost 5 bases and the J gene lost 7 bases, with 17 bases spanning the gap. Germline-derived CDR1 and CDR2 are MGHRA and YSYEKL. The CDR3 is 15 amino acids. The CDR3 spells CASSFQDSRSEKLFF. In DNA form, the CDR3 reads TGCGCCAGCAGCTTCCAGGACAGCAGGAGTGAAAAACTGTTTTTT.

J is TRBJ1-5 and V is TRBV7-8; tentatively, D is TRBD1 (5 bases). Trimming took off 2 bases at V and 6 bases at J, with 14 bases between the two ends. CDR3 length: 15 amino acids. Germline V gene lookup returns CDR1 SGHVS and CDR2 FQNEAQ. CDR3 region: CASSLTSSGGQPQHF. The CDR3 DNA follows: TGTGCCAGCAGCTTAACGTCTTCCGGGGGTCAGCCCCAGCATTTT.

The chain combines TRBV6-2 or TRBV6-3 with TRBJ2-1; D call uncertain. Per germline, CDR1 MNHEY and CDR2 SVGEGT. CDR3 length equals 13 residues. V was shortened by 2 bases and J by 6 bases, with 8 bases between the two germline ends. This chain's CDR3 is CASSYHRINEQFF. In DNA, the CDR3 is TGTGCCAGCAGTTACCACAGAATCAATGAGCAGTTCTTC.

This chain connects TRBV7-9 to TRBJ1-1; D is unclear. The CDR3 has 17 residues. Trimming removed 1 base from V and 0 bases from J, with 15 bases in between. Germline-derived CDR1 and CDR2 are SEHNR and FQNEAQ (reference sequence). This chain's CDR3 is CASSLVRASRLNTEAFF. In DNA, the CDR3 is TGTGCCAGCAGCTTAGTTAGGGCCAGCCGCTTGAACACTGAAGCTTTCTTT.

This CDR3 is CASSLSGRNTEAFF. The CDR3 coding sequence is TGTGCCAGCAGCTTGTCGGGGCGGAACACTGAAGCTTTCTTT. The chain has TRBV13 and TRBJ1-1, with D perhaps TRBD1 (5 bases). V gave up 3 bases and J gave up 1 base, with 9 bases separating them. This CDR3 is 14 amino acids long. From germline, CDR1 is PRHDT and CDR2 FYEKMQ (reference sequence). The full variable domain, its missing parts supplied by reference TRBV13 and TRBJ1-1, is AAGVIQSPRHLIKEKRETATLKCYPIPRHDTVYWYQQGPGQDPQFLISFYEKMQSDKGSIPDRFSAQQFSDYHSELNMSSLELGDSALYFCASSLSGRNTEAFFGQGTRLTVV.

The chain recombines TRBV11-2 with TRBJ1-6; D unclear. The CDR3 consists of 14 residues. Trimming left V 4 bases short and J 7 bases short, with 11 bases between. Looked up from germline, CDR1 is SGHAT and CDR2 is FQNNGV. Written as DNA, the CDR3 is TGTGCCAGCAGCTCCGAACTGGGGAATTCACCCCTCCACTTT. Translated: CASSSELGNSPLHF.

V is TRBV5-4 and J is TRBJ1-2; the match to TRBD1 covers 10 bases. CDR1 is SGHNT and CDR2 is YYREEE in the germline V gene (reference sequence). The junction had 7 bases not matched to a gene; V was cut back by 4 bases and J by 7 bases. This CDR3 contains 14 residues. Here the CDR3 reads CASSPTGGFGGYTF. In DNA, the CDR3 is TGTGCCAGCAGCCCGACAGGGGGCTTTGGTGGCTACACCTTC. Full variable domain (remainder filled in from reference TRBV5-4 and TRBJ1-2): ETGVTQSPTHLIKTRGQQVTLRCSSQSGHNTVSWYQQALGQGPQFIFQYYREEENGRGNFPPRFSGLQFPNYSSELNVNALELDDSALYLCASSPTGGFGGYTFGSGTRLTVV.

In DNA form, the CDR3 reads TGTGCCAGCAGTTTACCCCCAGGGGAGCAGTACTTC. Its translation is CASSLPPGEQYF. The chain combines TRBV27 with TRBJ2-7; the D gene is possibly TRBD1 (5 bases). Germline V gene sequence: CDR1 MNHEY, CDR2 SMNVEV (reference sequence). Between the trimmed V and J ends, which lost 2 bases and 7 bases, there was a span of 9 bases. The CDR3 loop spans 12 amino acids.

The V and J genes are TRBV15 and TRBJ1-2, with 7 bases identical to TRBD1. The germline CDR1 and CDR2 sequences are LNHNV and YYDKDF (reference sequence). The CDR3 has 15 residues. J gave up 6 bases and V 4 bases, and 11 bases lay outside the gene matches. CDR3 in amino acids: CATSTFDREPNGYTF. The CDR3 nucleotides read TGTGCCACCAGCACCTTCGACAGGGAGCCAAATGGCTACACCTTC.

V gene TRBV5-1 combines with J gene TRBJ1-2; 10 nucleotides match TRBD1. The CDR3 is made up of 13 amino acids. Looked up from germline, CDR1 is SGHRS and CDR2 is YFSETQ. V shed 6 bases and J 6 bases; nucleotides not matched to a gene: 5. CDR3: CASKRDRGDGYTF. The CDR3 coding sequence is TGCGCCAGCAAACGGGACAGGGGAGATGGCTACACCTTC.

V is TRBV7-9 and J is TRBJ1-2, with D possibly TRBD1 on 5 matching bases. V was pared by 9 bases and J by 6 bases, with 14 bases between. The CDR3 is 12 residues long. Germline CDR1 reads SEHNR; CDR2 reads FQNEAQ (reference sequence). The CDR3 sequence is CASDTGANGYTF. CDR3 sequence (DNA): TGTGCCAGTGACACCGGGGCGAATGGCTACACCTTC.

CDR3 sequence: CASRGAGFAYNEQFF. The CDR3, as DNA: TGTGCCAGCAGGGGGGCGGGGTTTGCTTACAATGAGCAGTTCTTC. J is TRBJ2-1 and V is TRBV2, with D perhaps TRBD1 or TRBD2 (6 bases each). CDR3 length equals 15 residues. The V gene lost 6 bases and the J gene lost 4 bases, with 16 bases spanning the gap. CDR1 and CDR2 from the germline V gene are SNHLY and FYNNEI.

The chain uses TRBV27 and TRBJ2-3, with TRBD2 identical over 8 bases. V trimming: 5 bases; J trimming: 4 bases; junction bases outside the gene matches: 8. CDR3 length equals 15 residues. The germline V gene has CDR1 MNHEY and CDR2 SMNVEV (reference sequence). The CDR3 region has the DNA TGTGCCAGCAGTCCGGGGGGGCGATGGGCAGATACGCAGTATTTT. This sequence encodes CASSPGGRWADTQYF.

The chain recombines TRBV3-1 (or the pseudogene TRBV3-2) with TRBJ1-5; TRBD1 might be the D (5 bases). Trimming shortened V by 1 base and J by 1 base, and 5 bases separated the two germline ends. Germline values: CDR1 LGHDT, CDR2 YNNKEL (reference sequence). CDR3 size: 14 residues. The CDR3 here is CASSQGDSNQPQHF. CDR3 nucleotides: TGTGCCAGCAGCCAAGGGGACAGCAATCAGCCCCAGCATTTT.

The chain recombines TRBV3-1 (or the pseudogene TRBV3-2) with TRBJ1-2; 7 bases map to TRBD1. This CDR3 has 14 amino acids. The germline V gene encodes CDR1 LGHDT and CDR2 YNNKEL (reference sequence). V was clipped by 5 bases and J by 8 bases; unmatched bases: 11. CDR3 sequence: CASSNAQGGLGYTF. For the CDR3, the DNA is TGTGCCAGCAGCAACGCCCAGGGGGGTCTCGGCTACACCTTC.

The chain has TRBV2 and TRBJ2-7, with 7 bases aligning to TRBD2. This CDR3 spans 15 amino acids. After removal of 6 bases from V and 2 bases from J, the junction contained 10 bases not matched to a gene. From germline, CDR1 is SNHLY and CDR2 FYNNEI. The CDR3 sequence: CASRENSGLPYEQYV. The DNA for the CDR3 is TGTGCCAGCAGGGAAAATAGCGGGCTTCCCTACGAGCAGTACGTC.

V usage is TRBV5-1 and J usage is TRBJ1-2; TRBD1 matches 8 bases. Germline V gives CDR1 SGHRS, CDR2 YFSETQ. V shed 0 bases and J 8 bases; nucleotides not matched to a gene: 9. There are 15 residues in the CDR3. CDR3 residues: CASSLGQGAFGGYTF. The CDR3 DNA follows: TGCGCCAGCAGCTTGGGGCAGGGGGCTTTTGGAGGCTACACCTTC.

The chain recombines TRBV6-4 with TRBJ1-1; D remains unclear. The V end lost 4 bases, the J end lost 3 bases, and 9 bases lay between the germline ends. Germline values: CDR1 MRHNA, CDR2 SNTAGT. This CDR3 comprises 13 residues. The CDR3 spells CASSVDSHTEAFF. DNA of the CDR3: TGTGCCAGCAGTGTCGACTCGCACACTGAAGCTTTCTTT.